The 20 T cell receptor beta chains in this list originate from one sample, sequenced in a study of T cells in Graves' hyperthyroidism and ophthalmopathy. TCR beta CDR3 sequences were amplified from RNA transcripts. The primer set for the first-round RT-PCR of the TCR CDR3 was HTBI. One entry per CDR3 protein results from TCRdb running MiXCR on the multiplex PCR reads. The table lists around 300,000 distinct CDR3 sequences, roughly an eighth of them singletons. The sample taken for sequencing was blood. The receptors here all came from a woman aged 40 to 50 with Graves' hyperthyroidism.

There are many counts of this clonotype. The chain combines TRBV29-1 with TRBJ1-1; D gene ambiguous. The CDR3 runs 10 residues. Trimming took off 5 bases at V and 3 bases at J, with 4 bases between the two ends. Germline V gene sequence: CDR1 SQVTM, CDR2 ANQGSEA. CDR3 sequence: CSVSDTEAFF. CDR3 bases: TGCAGCGTTTCTGACACTGAAGCTTTCTTT.

V and J are TRBV11-2 and TRBJ2-1; 12 nucleotides align to TRBD2. Germline CDR1 reads SGHAT; CDR2 reads FQNNGV. This CDR3 spans 15 amino acids. J gave up 7 bases and V 5 bases, and 6 bases lay outside the gene matches. The CDR3 coding sequence is TGTGCCAGCAGCCAGACTAGCGGGAGACGGAATGAGCAGTTCTTC. It is translated as CASSQTSGRRNEQFF.

At least ten counts were recorded for this clonotype. The genes are TRBV10-3 and TRBJ2-7; a weak D match, TRBD1 (8 bases). Trimming stripped 3 bases from V and 2 bases from J, with 17 bases between. Germline CDR1 is ENHRY and CDR2 is SYGVKD. The CDR3 loop spans 16 amino acids. The CDR3 here is CAISDHNTGGAYEQYF. Written as DNA, the CDR3 is TGTGCCATCAGTGATCACAACACAGGGGGGGCCTACGAGCAGTACTTC.

This clonotype has more than one count but fewer than ten. This may stem from a read error, because a much larger clone lies one nucleotide away. V gene TRBV5-1 combines with J gene TRBJ2-3; a weak D match, TRBD2 (6 bases). The CDR3 is made up of 15 amino acids. V lost 0 bases to trimming and J lost 0 bases, with 8 bases between them. Germline V CDR1 and CDR2: SGHRS, YFSETQ. CDR3 protein: CASSLAAGSTDTQYF. Written as DNA, the CDR3 is TGCGCCAGCAGCTTGGCCGCGGGAAGCACAGATACGCAGTATTTT. The variable domain in full, completed from reference TRBV5-1 and TRBJ2-3, reads KAGVTQTPRYLIKTRGQQVTLSCSPISGHRSVSWYQQTPGQGLQFLFEYFSETQRNKGNFPGRFSGRQFSNSRSEMNVSTLELGDSALYLCASSLAAGSTDTQYFGPGTRLTVL.

This clonotype has a count of ten or more. V is TRBV20-1 and J is TRBJ2-3; TRBD1 or TRBD2 may be the D gene (5 bases each). Germline V gene data show CDR1 as DFQATT and CDR2 as SNEGSKA (reference sequence). The CDR3 spans 15 residues. Trimming removed 5 bases at V and 2 bases at J, with 17 bases between. The DNA for the CDR3 is TGCAGTGCTTCGCGGCTACGGGGCCTCACAGATACGCAGTATTTT. Its translation: CSASRLRGLTDTQYF.

The CDR3 DNA reads TGCGCCAGCAGCCAAGATGAGGGAGTGAAACCAGATACGCAGTATTTT. Amino acid sequence: CASSQDEGVKPDTQYF. The chain combines TRBV4-1 with TRBJ2-3; TRBD2 might be the D (5 bases). Germline CDR1 is MGHRA and CDR2 is YSYEKL. V lost 0 bases, J lost 4 bases, and 14 bases lay in between. There are 16 residues in the CDR3.

CDR3 in amino acids: CASSAGETSAGTGQYF. CDR3 in DNA: TGTGCCAGCAGTGCAGGAGAGACTAGCGCCGGTACGGGGCAGTACTTC. The V and J genes are TRBV13 and TRBJ2-7; 8 bases map to TRBD2. This CDR3 region has 16 residues. J was trimmed by 9 bases and V by 6 bases; bases with no gene match: 19. Germline CDR1 reads PRHDT; CDR2 reads FYEKMQ (reference sequence).

This clonotype was counted ten times or more. This rearrangement joins TRBV28 to TRBJ2-4; no reliable D call. The CDR3 length is 14 residues. V lost 3 bases and J 0 bases, leaving 6 bases between the germline ends. Germline values: CDR1 MDHEN, CDR2 SYDVKM. As DNA, the CDR3 is TGTGCCAGCAGTTTGCGTCTAGCCAAAAACATTCAGTACTTC. It specifies CASSLRLAKNIQYF. The full variable domain, with the rest looked up from reference TRBV28 and TRBJ2-4, is DVKVTQSSRYLVKRTGEKVFLECVQDMDHENMFWYRQDPGLGLRLIYFSYDVKMKEKGDIPEGYSVSREKKERFSLILESASTNQTSMYLCASSLRLAKNIQYFGAGTRLSVL.

V and J are TRBV6-1 and TRBJ1-6; perhaps TRBD1 as D (5 bases). The CDR3 is made up of 15 amino acids. The germline gives CDR1 MNHNS, CDR2 SASEGT. Trimming took off 6 bases at V and 8 bases at J, with 17 bases between the two ends. The CDR3 reads CASRNAPGLYSPLHF. The CDR3 DNA sequence: TGTGCCAGCAGAAACGCTCCAGGGCTCTATTCACCCCTCCACTTT.

This clonotype was seen repeatedly, ten times or more. V and J are TRBV9 and TRBJ2-1, with 7 positions matching TRBD2. Germline lookup yields CDR1 SGDLS and CDR2 YYNGEE. V was pared by 0 bases and J by 4 bases, with 4 bases of the junction left unmatched. The CDR3 is 15 residues long. The CDR3 region is CASSVGPREYNEQFF. In nucleotides, the CDR3 is TGTGCCAGCAGCGTAGGGCCGCGGGAGTACAATGAGCAGTTCTTC.

A few counts support this clonotype. V and J are TRBV6-5 and TRBJ1-3; D is unresolved. Germline V gene data show CDR1 as MNHEY and CDR2 as SVGAGI. V was trimmed by 2 bases and J by 2 bases, leaving 4 bases between them. The CDR3 is 13 residues long. CDR3 loop: CASSYTPGNTIYF. CDR3 bases: TGTGCCAGCAGTTACACTCCTGGAAACACCATATATTTT.

The table lists this clonotype with many counts. This chain uses TRBV12-3 or TRBV12-4 with TRBJ2-2; possibly TRBD2 for D (5 bases). The ends were cut back, 5 bases at V and 6 bases at J, with 7 bases in the middle. This CDR3 contains 12 residues. CDR3 nucleotides: TGTGCCAGCAGTGGGAGACCCGGGGAGCTGTTTTTT. As protein: CASSGRPGELFF.

This clonotype was counted many times. This CDR3 is CASSPDSSNQPQHF. The CDR3 nucleotides are TGTGCCAGCAGTCCCGACTCTAGCAATCAGCCCCAGCATTTT. The gene calls are TRBV27 and TRBJ1-5; the D is unclear. CDR1 MNHEY and CDR2 SMNVEV come from the germline V gene (reference sequence). Between the trimmed V and J ends, which lost 5 bases and 0 bases, there was a span of 8 bases. The length of the CDR3 is 14 residues.

This clonotype was observed a handful of times. This chain joins TRBV12-3 or TRBV12-4 and TRBJ2-1; 11 nucleotides align to TRBD1. This CDR3 is 16 amino acids long. Trimming cost V 5 bases and J 5 bases; bases outside gene matches: 8. CDR3 residues: CASSPAWGQGDNEQFF. As DNA, the CDR3 is TGTGCCAGCAGTCCCGCTTGGGGACAGGGGGACAATGAGCAGTTCTTC.

This clonotype was detected a few times. V is TRBV10-3 and J is TRBJ2-2, with a tentative D call TRBD2 (6 bases). Germline V lookup: CDR1 ENHRY, CDR2 SYGVKD. The CDR3 sequence is 15 residues long. V lost 10 bases, J lost 0 bases, and 15 bases lay in between. This CDR3 reads CATLSGLANTGELFF. CDR3 coding DNA: TGTGCCACCCTGTCGGGACTTGCGAACACCGGGGAGCTGTTTTTT.

This clonotype came up many times. This rearrangement joins TRBV5-1 to TRBJ1-1; the match to TRBD1 covers 7 bases. CDR3 length equals 14 residues. Germline lookup yields CDR1 SGHRS and CDR2 YFSETQ. Trimming cost V 4 bases and J 0 bases; bases outside gene matches: 3. CDR3 nucleotides: TGCGCCAGCAGCGGGGACAGCATGAACACTGAAGCTTTCTTT. Amino acid sequence: CASSGDSMNTEAFF.

The chain links TRBV7-3 to TRBJ2-1; D is undetermined. With 1 base removed from V and 7 bases from J, the gap between germline ends came to 11 bases. The CDR3 consists of 14 residues. The germline gives CDR1 SGHTA, CDR2 FQGTGA. CDR3 sequence: CASSLNLLDNEQFF. The CDR3 DNA is TGTGCCAGCAGCTTAAATCTCCTGGATAATGAGCAGTTCTTC.

At least ten counts were recorded for this clonotype. The CDR3 protein is CASSQAPGLILDTEAFF. The CDR3 DNA reads TGTGCCAGCAGCCAAGCCCCGGGACTCATATTGGACACTGAAGCTTTCTTT. V and J are TRBV14 and TRBJ1-1; possibly TRBD1 for D (5 bases). The CDR3 covers 17 residues. The germline V gene encodes CDR1 SGHDN and CDR2 FVKESK. Trimming took off 1 base at V and 3 bases at J, with 18 bases between the two ends.

The rearrangement uses TRBV7-2 and TRBJ2-7, with 8 bases identical to TRBD1. The germline gives CDR1 SGHTA, CDR2 FQGNSA. The CDR3 runs 15 residues. V lost 1 base and J lost 5; bases outside the gene matches: 7. CDR3 nucleotides: TGTGCCAGCAGCTTAGAAGGACAGGGAAGTAACGAGCAGTACTTC. Translated, it gives CASSLEGQGSNEQYF.

Ten or more counts support this clonotype. This rearrangement joins TRBV18 to TRBJ1-2; D possibly corresponds to TRBD1 (5 bases). V was clipped by 2 bases and J by 4 bases, with 11 bases between them. This CDR3 is 14 amino acids long. Germline V gene lookup returns CDR1 KGHSH and CDR2 LQKENI. The CDR3 protein is CASSPSQGGYGYTF. The CDR3 DNA reads as TGTGCCAGCTCACCATCGCAGGGTGGCTATGGCTACACCTTC.